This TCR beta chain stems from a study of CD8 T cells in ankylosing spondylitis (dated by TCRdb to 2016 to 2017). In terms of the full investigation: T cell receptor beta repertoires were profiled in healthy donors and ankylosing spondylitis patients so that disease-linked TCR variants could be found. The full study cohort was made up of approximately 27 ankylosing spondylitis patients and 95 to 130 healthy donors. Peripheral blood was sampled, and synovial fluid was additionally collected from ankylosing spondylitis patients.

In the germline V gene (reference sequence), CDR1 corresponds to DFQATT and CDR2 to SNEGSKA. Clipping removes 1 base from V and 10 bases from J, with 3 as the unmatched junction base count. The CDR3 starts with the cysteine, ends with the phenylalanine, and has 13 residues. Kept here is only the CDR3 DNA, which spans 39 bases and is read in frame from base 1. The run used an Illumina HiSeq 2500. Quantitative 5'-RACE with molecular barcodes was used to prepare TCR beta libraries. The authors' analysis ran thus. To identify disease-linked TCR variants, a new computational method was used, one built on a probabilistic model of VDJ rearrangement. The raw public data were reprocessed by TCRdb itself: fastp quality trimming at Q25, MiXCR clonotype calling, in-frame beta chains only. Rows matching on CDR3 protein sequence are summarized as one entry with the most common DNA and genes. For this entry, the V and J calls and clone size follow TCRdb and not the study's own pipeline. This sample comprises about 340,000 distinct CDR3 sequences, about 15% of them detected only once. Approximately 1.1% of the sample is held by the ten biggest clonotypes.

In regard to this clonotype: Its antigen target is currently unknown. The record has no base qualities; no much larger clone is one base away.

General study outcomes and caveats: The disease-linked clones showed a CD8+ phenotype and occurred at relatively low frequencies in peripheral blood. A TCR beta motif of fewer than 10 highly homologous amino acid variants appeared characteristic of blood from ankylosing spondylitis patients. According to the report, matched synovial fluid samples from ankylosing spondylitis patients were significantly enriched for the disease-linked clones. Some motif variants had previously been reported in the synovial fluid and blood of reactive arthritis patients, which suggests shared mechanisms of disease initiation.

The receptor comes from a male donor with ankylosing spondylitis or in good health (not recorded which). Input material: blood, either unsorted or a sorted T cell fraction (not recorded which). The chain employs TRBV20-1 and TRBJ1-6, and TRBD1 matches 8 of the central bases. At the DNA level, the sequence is TGCAGTGCTAGAGGGGGACAGGACTCACCCCTCCACTTT. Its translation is CSARGGQDSPLHF.